One and the same sample provided the 3 T cell receptor delta chains below, sequenced in a study of DNA immune sequencing with unique molecular identifiers. Genomic DNA underwent 32-plex PCR targeting all 8 TRDV and 4 TRDJ genes. A 12-nucleotide UMI was added during approximately 3 barcoding PCR cycles before adapter PCR. TCRdb re-processed the multiplex PCR reads using CATT. The table lists more than 2,000 delta-chain clones, almost 8.5% of them singletons. Sample: gamma-delta T cells enriched from blood buffy coat, or unenriched PBMCs (not recorded which). The receptors stem from a human donor in good health.

This clone was seen a few times. Given a far larger clone just one base away, this is likely a sequencing read error. This sample includes further DNA sequences coding for the same CDR3. The chain couples TRDV2 to TRDJ1; 13 nucleotides agree with TRDD3. This CDR3 region has 20 residues. The V segment lost 0 bases and the J segment 2 bases; nucleotides outside the gene matches: 14. Germline lookup yields CDR1 GEAIGNYY and CDR2 EKD. CDR3 residues: CACDTVATGGYGGYTDKLIF. Here the CDR3 DNA reads TGTGCCTGTGACACCGTCGCTACTGGGGGATACGGAGGGTATACCGATAAACTCATCTTT.

The J gene is TRDJ1, the V gene TRDV1; 11 bases are shared with TRDD3. TCRdb does not report a J gene; here it was assigned by matching the DNA to germline references. J was trimmed by 0 bases and V by 1 base; bases with no gene match: 16. CDR1 TSWWSYY and CDR2 QGS come from the germline V gene. CDR3 size: 21 residues. Here the CDR3 reads CALGERPGGGYAPPYTDKLIF. The CDR3 DNA follows: TGTGCTCTTGGGGAACGCCCTGGTGGGGGATACGCCCCCCCATACACCGATAAACTCATCTTT.

No V gene was called here, but the J gene is TRDJ1; TRDD3 is the table's D call and was not checked against the DNA. This CDR3 has 17 amino acids. In nucleotides, the CDR3 is TGTGCTCTTGGCTACACCTGGGGGCTAGAGTACACCGATAAACTCATCTTT. This gives the protein CALGYTWGLEYTDKLIF.